The subject of this entry is one T cell receptor (beta chain). Its cognate antigen has yet to be identified. One base away there is no much larger clone; base qualities are not given. The instrument given in TCRdb is Illumina HiSeq 1500. The public reads were reanalyzed by TCRdb: fastp trimming at Q25, MiXCR alignment, in-frame beta chains only. Under each unique CDR3 protein, matching rows form one entry showing the most common genes and DNA. In all, the sample holds a few hundred thousand distinct CDR3 sequences, and almost 40% of those were seen once. Clones ranked in the top ten supply more than 40% of the sample. The treatment or condition label here, explained by the study, means: in vitro stimulation with specific CMV peptide epitopes to enrich CMV-specific T cells. This entry comes from a study of T cell repertoires in cytomegalovirus infection (dated by TCRdb to the late 2010s). Study-level background: Peptide stimulations targeted recently identified HLA-C-restricted CMV epitopes, whose presentation resists viral immunomodulation, together with well-studied HLA-B-restricted epitopes. The HLA type of each donor mattered for the analysis, because public TCR beta signatures pointed to carriage of CMV infection along with the matching HLA type.

Results the study describes overall, beyond this receptor: In both this cohort and an independent cohort of several hundred donors, the cumulative frequency of public TCR beta family members distinguished carriers of CMV infection plus the relevant HLA type. The ex vivo response was dominated by HLA-C-restricted CMV-specific TCR beta clonotypes, which also provided the single most frequent clonotype in two of eight donors.

Sequences were derived from cultured PBMCs, sampled from culture after CMV antigen stimulation. The receptor's source is a human donor in good health (CMV status not recorded). Some clones in this sample may be carry-over from other donors' samples.

The CDR3 region: CSARPGGYEQYF. The nucleotide sequence is TGCAGTGCGAGACCGGGAGGGTACGAGCAGTACTTC. The sequence joins TRBV20-1 to TRBJ2-7, with 8 bases aligning to TRBD2. The CDR3, cysteine through phenylalanine, is 12 amino acids long. CDR3 DNA is the only sequence kept; it has 36 bases, read in frame from the first base. V has 6 bases trimmed and J has 4 bases trimmed; junction bases matching no gene number 5. Looking up the germline V gene (reference sequence) yields CDR1 DFQATT and CDR2 SNEGSKA.